These 14 T cell receptor beta chains came from one sample sequenced in a study of blood T cells in healthy people across ages. Together with a sample-barcoded 5' primer, a J-beta primer mix was included in a second PCR lasting roughly 7 to 11 cycles. TCRdb re-derived calls from the 5' RACE reads in MiXCR, one entry per CDR3 protein. The sample gives 1,500,000 or so distinct CDR3 sequences, 40% to 45% of which show up once; 4% is in the top ten. The specimen sequenced was blood. The receptors originated from a young woman in good health.

This sequence joins TRBV4-1 and TRBJ2-3; D gene unclear. The CDR3 runs to 13 residues. Germline-derived CDR1 and CDR2 are MGHRA and YSYEKL. V dropped 4 bases and J dropped 4 bases, with 9 bases sitting between them. The chain's CDR3 is CASSLSAPDTQYF. The CDR3 DNA sequence: TGCGCCAGCAGCCTCTCCGCGCCAGATACGCAGTATTTT.

The genes are TRBV5-5 and TRBJ1-5; no definite D call. The germline V and J ends were trimmed by 0 bases and 2 bases, with 9 bases remaining between them. Looked up from germline, CDR1 is SGHKS and CDR2 is YYEKEE (reference sequence). The CDR3 has 15 amino acids. The CDR3 loop reads CASSLGGNGNQPQHF. The CDR3 nucleotides are TGTGCCAGCAGCTTGGGTGGGAACGGCAATCAGCCCCAGCATTTT.

Only one count was recorded for this clonotype. This chain links TRBV12-3 or TRBV12-4 with TRBJ2-2; D might be TRBD2 (5 bases). The CDR3 covers 15 residues. Trimming cost V 3 bases and J 1 base, with 9 bases left between them. The CDR3 here is CASSFGLGNTGELFF. The CDR3 coding sequence is TGTGCCAGCAGTTTTGGACTGGGGAACACCGGGGAGCTGTTTTTT.

This clonotype was found a few times. The rearrangement joins TRBV7-9 to TRBJ1-6, with a possible D match to TRBD1 (6 bases). Germline values: CDR1 SEHNR, CDR2 FQNEAQ (reference sequence). The CDR3 is 14 amino acids. V lost 5 bases and J 4 bases, leaving 9 bases between the germline ends. CDR3 coding DNA: TGTGCCAGCAGCGCCGGGACATATAATTCACCCCTCCACTTT. Translating it yields CASSAGTYNSPLHF. The full variable domain, in which reference TRBV7-9 and TRBJ1-6 provide the parts outside the CDR3, is DTGVSQNPRHKITKRGQNVTFRCDPISEHNRLYWYRQTLGQGPEFLTYFQNEAQLEKSRLLSDRFSAERPKGSFSTLEIQRTEQGDSAMYLCASSAGTYNSPLHFGNGTRLTVT.

This sequence joins TRBV5-6 and TRBJ2-1; TRBD1 matches at 10 bases. This CDR3 region has 16 residues. Germline V gene sequence: CDR1 SGHDT, CDR2 YYEEEE. J was trimmed by 4 bases and V by 4 bases; bases with no gene match: 8. CDR3 residues: CASSPMTGGFYNEQFF. The CDR3, as DNA: TGTGCCAGCAGCCCCATGACAGGGGGCTTTTACAATGAGCAGTTCTTC.

There are a few counts of this clonotype. The chain combines TRBV29-1 with TRBJ2-7; the D gene is possibly TRBD2 (5 bases). Trimming left V 3 bases short and J 0 bases short, with 9 bases between. Germline CDR1 is SQVTM and CDR2 is ANQGSEA. This CDR3 is 13 amino acids long. CDR3 residues: CSVDLSGSYEQYF. DNA for the CDR3: TGCAGCGTTGACCTGAGCGGCTCCTACGAGCAGTACTTC.

This clonotype showed up just once. J is TRBJ1-1 and V is TRBV7-2; D is unresolved. CDR1 and CDR2 from the germline V gene are SGHTA and FQGNSA. This CDR3 region has 15 residues. V lost 1 base, J lost 1 base, and 10 bases lay in between. The CDR3 loop is CASSLGLQANTEAFF. CDR3 DNA sequence: TGTGCCAGCAGCTTAGGTTTACAAGCGAACACTGAAGCTTTCTTT.

This clonotype has just a few counts. V is TRBV7-9 and J is TRBJ2-7; TRBD2 agrees at 8 bases. The CDR3 runs 17 residues. Germline V lookup: CDR1 SEHNR, CDR2 FQNEAQ (reference sequence). The V segment lost 5 bases and the J segment 7 bases; nucleotides outside the gene matches: 19. The CDR3 loop reads CASSPKAGTRGHLEQYF. CDR3 coding DNA: TGTGCCAGCAGCCCTAAAGCCGGGACTAGAGGACATTTGGAGCAGTACTTC.

This clonotype has a handful of counts. The J gene is TRBJ2-3, the V gene TRBV11-2, with 7 bases aligning to TRBD2. With 0 bases clipped from V and 0 bases from J, the junction kept 6 bases outside the gene matches. CDR3 length: 17 residues. Germline loops: CDR1 SGHAT, CDR2 FQNNGV. The DNA of the CDR3 is TGTGCCAGCAGCTTAGATCCTGAGCGGGGCAGCACAGATACGCAGTATTTT. Its translation is CASSLDPERGSTDTQYF. Full variable domain (rest looked up from reference TRBV11-2 and TRBJ2-3): EAGVAQSPRYKIIEKRQSVAFWCNPISGHATLYWYQQILGQGPKLLIQFQNNGVVDDSQLPKDRFSAERLKGVDSTLKIQPAKLEDSAVYLCASSLDPERGSTDTQYFGPGTRLTVL.

V and J are TRBV4-1 and TRBJ2-3; 10 nucleotides line up with TRBD1. This CDR3 spans 19 amino acids. V dropped 0 bases and J dropped 6; count of bases not matched to a gene: 15. Germline assignment: CDR1 MGHRA and CDR2 YSYEKL. The CDR3 DNA reads TGCGCCAGCAGCCAAGAGTGGGACAGGGGTGGCATGTGGTCTGATACGCAGTATTTT. The encoded protein is CASSQEWDRGGMWSDTQYF.

A note on this clonotype: Just one base apart from a much larger clone, this may be a read error. The J gene is TRBJ2-7, the V gene TRBV12-3 or TRBV12-4, with a weak D call TRBD1 (6 bases). CDR3 length: 13 amino acids. The CDR3 DNA sequence: TGTGTCAGCAGTCCCACAGGGTACTACGAGCAGTACTTC. Translated, it gives CVSSPTGYYEQYF.

DNA of the CDR3: TGTGCCAGCAGCTTAGGAAGGTCCGGGAGCGGGGCAGATACGCAGTATTTT. The encoded protein is CASSLGRSGSGADTQYF. The gene calls are TRBV11-3 and TRBJ2-3; TRBD2 matches 7 bases. The germline CDR1 and CDR2 sequences are SGHNT and YENEEA. The length of the CDR3 is 17 residues. Losses at the gene ends were 1 base for V and 4 bases for J; bases not matched to a gene: 11.

There are a few counts of this clonotype. The chain links TRBV11-2 to TRBJ1-1; D gene unclear. Germline V lookup: CDR1 SGHAT, CDR2 FQNNGV. Trimming removed 1 base at V and 0 bases at J, with 9 bases between. This CDR3 region has 15 residues. CDR3 bases: TGTGCCAGCAGCTTAGTCTGGAAAATGAACACTGAAGCTTTCTTT. This sequence encodes CASSLVWKMNTEAFF. The full variable domain, with the rest looked up from reference TRBV11-2 and TRBJ1-1, is EAGVAQSPRYKIIEKRQSVAFWCNPISGHATLYWYQQILGQGPKLLIQFQNNGVVDDSQLPKDRFSAERLKGVDSTLKIQPAKLEDSAVYLCASSLVWKMNTEAFFGQGTRLTVV.

This rearrangement joins TRBV7-8 to TRBJ1-5; D is undetermined. CDR1 SGHVS and CDR2 FQNEAQ come from the germline V gene. The CDR3 consists of 13 residues. V shed 6 bases and J shed 0 bases, with 6 bases lying between them. The CDR3 is CASRESSNQPQHF. The CDR3 DNA reads TGTGCCAGCAGAGAGAGTAGCAATCAGCCCCAGCATTTT.